A selection of T cell receptor beta chains follows, all from one sample in a study of T cell responses to AZD1222 COVID-19 vaccine. Profiled with immunoSEQ multiplex PCR; TCRdb holds only in-frame clones, not every one. The sample includes about 120,000 clones, approximately 84% of them seen just once. The sample was peripheral blood, taken on day 0 of AZD1222 vaccination. Receptors were obtained from an adult in good health. Both conserved end residues are part of each CDR3. The order of the fields is D gene, J gene, V gene, clone size, CDR3 length, CDR3 protein, CDR3 DNA. A D gene is named only where the DNA matches it firmly. The size field is filled for only some rows; it gives once, few, many or a size class.

>TRBD1|TRBJ1-2|TRBV4-2|-|15
CASRQDGTGDDGYTF
TGTGCCAGCAGACAAGACGGGACAGGGGACGATGGCTACACCTTC
>-|TRBJ2-7|TRBV11-2|-|15
CASSTYRSNSYEQYF
TGTGCCAGCAGCACTTATCGCTCCAACTCCTACGAGCAGTACTTC
>-|TRBJ2-1|TRBV28|-|14
CASRSGTSGNEQFF
TGTGCCAGCCGATCCGGGACTTCCGGCAATGAGCAGTTCTTC
>TRBD1|TRBJ1-5|TRBV6-5|-|13
CASRAQGNQPQHF
TGTGCCAGCAGAGCACAGGGGAATCAGCCCCAGCATTTT
>-|TRBJ1-2|TRBV24-1|-|13
CATSADEAYGYTF
TGTGCCACCAGTGCTGATGAGGCGTATGGCTACACCTTC
>-|TRBJ2-3|TRBV9|-|14
CASSVALAFDTQYF
TGTGCCAGCAGCGTAGCTCTAGCGTTCGATACGCAGTATTTT
>-|TRBJ2-3|TRBV25-1|-|14
CASSYSRSTDTQYF
TGTGCCAGCAGTTATTCTAGGAGCACAGATACGCAGTATTTT
>-|TRBJ1-1|TRBV30|-|12
CAGRTRRTEAFF
TGTGCCGGACGAACCCGACGGACTGAAGCTTTCTTT
>-|TRBJ1-2|TRBV3-1/TRBV3-2|once|13
CASSLDVPYGYTF
TGTGCCAGCAGCCTTGACGTGCCTTATGGCTACACCTTC
>TRBD1|TRBJ2-5|TRBV19|-|13
CASSYGTVETQYF
TGTGCCAGTAGTTACGGGACAGTCGAGACCCAGTACTTC
>-|TRBJ1-2|TRBV3-1/TRBV3-2|-|16
CASSQFGMEVNYGYTF
TGTGCCAGCAGCCAATTCGGGATGGAGGTAAACTATGGCTACACCTTC
>-|TRBJ2-1|TRBV5-1|-|17
CASSLGLWGKTYNEQFF
TGCGCCAGCAGCTTGGGGTTGTGGGGCAAGACCTACAATGAGCAGTTCTTC
>TRBD1|TRBJ1-4|TRBV5-4|few|15
CASSLSGQGDEKLFF
TGTGCCAGCAGCTTGAGCGGACAGGGGGATGAAAAACTGTTTTTT
>-|TRBJ2-7|TRBV24-1|-|12
CATSDLRGSAYF
TGTGCCACCAGTGATTTACGGGGATCAGCATACTTC
>TRBD2|TRBJ2-1|TRBV24-1|-|20
CATSDHAGLAGAGSYNEQFF
TGTGCCACCAGTGACCACGCGGGACTAGCGGGAGCGGGCTCCTACAATGAGCAGTTCTTC
>-|TRBJ1-4|TRBV15|-|12
CATSPGNEKLFF
TGTGCCACCAGCCCCGGTAATGAAAAACTGTTTTTT